Shown below are 27 T cell receptor beta chains from a single sample sequenced in a study of T-cell reconstitution after alpha-beta-depleted transplantation in children. During its preparation, the TCRbeta library received unique molecular identifiers. TCRdb reprocessed the PCR reads with MiXCR, giving one entry per CDR3 protein. The sample contains more than 300,000 distinct CDR3 sequences, 15% to 20% of which appear only once. The sample consisted of PBMCs, mostly from graft donor cells, taken 360 days after TCRalphabeta/CD19-depleted stem cell transplant. The receptor set was obtained from a male patient aged 2 to 10 who had a stem cell transplant for acute lymphoblastic leukemia, so the T cells may come from the graft donor.

The chain recombines TRBV9 with TRBJ2-3; TRBD2 aligns across 7 bases. The CDR3 has 19 residues. The J segment lost 0 bases and the V segment lost 3 bases, leaving 16 bases of the junction unmatched. Germline V gene sequence: CDR1 SGDLS, CDR2 YYNGEE. The CDR3 is CASSAPTSAPFPSTDTQYF. CDR3 in DNA: TGTGCCAGCAGCGCCCCCACTAGCGCCCCCTTTCCTAGCACAGATACGCAGTATTTT. Complete variable domain (other parts from reference TRBV9 and TRBJ2-3): DSGVTQTPKHLITATGQRVTLRCSPRSGDLSVYWYQQSLDQGLQFLIQYYNGEERAKGNILERFSAQQFPDLHSELNLSSLELGDSALYFCASSAPTSAPFPSTDTQYFGPGTRLTVL.

The chain carries TRBV7-9 and TRBJ1-4; maybe TRBD1 (5 bases). CDR1 and CDR2 (germline): SEHNR, FQNEAQ (reference sequence). Trimming took off 4 bases at V and 8 bases at J, with 11 bases between the two ends. The CDR3 has 13 residues. The CDR3: CASSSGVPEKLFF. CDR3 coding DNA: TGTGCCAGCAGCTCGGGGGTTCCAGAAAAACTGTTTTTT.

This chain's CDR3 is CASSLDYTVELEQYF. As DNA, the CDR3 is TGTGCCAGCAGCTTAGATTATACAGTAGAACTCGAGCAGTACTTC. The genes are TRBV11-2 and TRBJ2-7; D is unclear. The germline V and J ends were trimmed by 0 bases and 6 bases, with 15 bases remaining between them. Per the germline V gene, CDR1 is SGHAT and CDR2 is FQNNGV. This CDR3 is built from 15 residues.

This chain connects TRBV21-1 to TRBJ2-5; the table assigns TRBD1, which was not confirmed against the DNA. TRBV21-1 is tagged as a pseudogene. The CDR3 covers 16 residues. The CDR3 protein is CASSKGGEQRKETQYF. DNA for the CDR3: TGTGCCAGCAGCAAAGGAGGGGAACAGCGAAAAGAGACCCAGTACTTC.

The chain couples TRBV20-1 to TRBJ2-7; 9 positions match TRBD1. CDR3 length: 14 residues. CDR1 is DFQATT and CDR2 is SNEGSKA in the germline V gene (reference sequence). J lost 2 bases, V lost 3 bases, and 5 bases had no gene match. For the CDR3, the DNA is TGCAGTGCTAGTGGACAGGGGATCGCCTACGAGCAGTACTTC. Protein: CSASGQGIAYEQYF.

In this sample, this clonotype turned up many times. The chain carries TRBV13 and TRBJ2-5; 7 nucleotides align to TRBD1. The CDR3 extends over 17 amino acids. Trimming cost V 4 bases and J 0 bases; bases outside gene matches: 11. The germline gives CDR1 PRHDT, CDR2 FYEKMQ (reference sequence). Here the CDR3 reads CASSSNRGVPNQETQYF. CDR3 nucleotides: TGTGCCAGCAGCTCCAACAGGGGAGTTCCCAACCAAGAGACCCAGTACTTC.

The genes are TRBV5-1 and TRBJ2-5, with D uncertain. The V end lost 3 bases, the J end lost 3 bases, and 15 bases lay between the germline ends. Germline CDR1 reads SGHRS; CDR2 reads YFSETQ. The length of the CDR3 is 15 residues. The CDR3: CASSSASLGKETQYF. The CDR3 nucleotides are TGCGCCAGCAGCTCGGCCTCTCTGGGGAAAGAGACCCAGTACTTC.

This rearrangement joins TRBV24-1 to TRBJ2-1; 11 nucleotides agree with TRBD2. V lost 9 bases to trimming and J lost 7 bases; unmatched junction nucleotides: 7. The CDR3 consists of 14 residues. Germline CDR1 is KGHDR and CDR2 is SFDVKD. The CDR3 spells CATPQGLAGNEQFF. CDR3 nucleotides: TGTGCCACCCCTCAAGGACTAGCGGGTAATGAGCAGTTCTTC.

The chain employs TRBV30 and TRBJ2-3; TRBD2 matches 14 bases. Germline V gives CDR1 GTSNPN, CDR2 SVGIG (reference sequence). V shed 1 base and J 7 bases; nucleotides not matched to a gene: 10. The CDR3 spans 17 residues. The CDR3 reads CAWSAEWGLAGVYTQYF. The CDR3 DNA reads as TGTGCCTGGAGTGCCGAGTGGGGACTAGCGGGAGTGTATACGCAGTATTTT.

This clonotype was picked up many times. This chain joins TRBV12-3 or TRBV12-4 and TRBJ1-2; unclear D gene. The CDR3 spans 13 residues. V was cut by 3 bases and J by 3 bases, with 8 bases left in between. CDR3 sequence (DNA): TGTGCCAGCAGTTTGCGTAGGGACTATGGCTACACCTTC. Amino acid sequence: CASSLRRDYGYTF.

The gene calls are TRBV28 and TRBJ2-5, with TRBD2 as a possible D gene (6 bases). V lost 6 bases to trimming and J lost 4 bases, with 18 bases between them. The CDR3 extends over 15 amino acids. Per the germline V gene, CDR1 is MDHEN and CDR2 is SYDVKM. CDR3 loop: CASRHASGTGETQYF. In nucleotides, the CDR3 is TGTGCCAGCAGACACGCTTCCGGGACTGGAGAGACCCAGTACTTC.

The chain recombines TRBV29-1 with TRBJ2-7, with a weak D call TRBD1 (6 bases). Trimming removed 5 bases from V and 5 bases from J, with 37 bases in between. CDR3 length: 20 residues. Germline CDR1 SQVTM, CDR2 ANQGSEA. The CDR3 DNA sequence: TGCAGCGTTAGCCAATCCCTCGCCGGGACATGGCGGCGGACAGCAAACGAGCAGTACTTC. Its protein product is CSVSQSLAGTWRRTANEQYF.

The rearrangement links TRBV7-8 to TRBJ2-1; D perhaps matches TRBD2 (5 bases). The CDR3 contains 14 residues. The germline CDR1 and CDR2 sequences are SGHVS and FQNEAQ. The V end lost 4 bases, the J end lost 7 bases, and 14 bases lay between the germline ends. The chain's CDR3 is CASSYDYLGNEQFF. CDR3 sequence (DNA): TGTGCCAGCAGCTACGACTACCTAGGGAATGAGCAGTTCTTC.

This clonotype was detected only a few times. This chain joins TRBV28 and TRBJ1-2; D uncertain. Germline V gene data show CDR1 as MDHEN and CDR2 as SYDVKM. The CDR3 spans 11 residues. The V gene lost 2 bases and the J gene lost 13 bases, with 11 bases spanning the gap. In DNA form, the CDR3 reads TGTGCCAGCAGTTTAAGGGAGGTCGCCACCTTC. This codes for CASSLREVATF.

V and J are TRBV11-2 and TRBJ2-1; 7 bases are a match to TRBD2. Germline-derived CDR1 and CDR2 are SGHAT and FQNNGV. V was pared by 5 bases and J by 9 bases, with 13 bases of the junction left unmatched. CDR3 length equals 15 residues. CDR3 in amino acids: CASSPGWTRVFEQFF. CDR3 sequence (DNA): TGTGCCAGCAGCCCGGGGTGGACTAGGGTATTTGAGCAGTTCTTC.

Only a few counts were recorded for this clonotype. The V call is TRBV5-1, the J call TRBJ2-1, with D perhaps TRBD2 (5 bases). V was trimmed by 6 bases and J by 9 bases, leaving 13 bases between them. The CDR3 sequence is 12 residues long. Germline V CDR1 and CDR2: SGHRS, YFSETQ. The CDR3 spells CASKDFYGEQFF. The CDR3 DNA follows: TGCGCCAGCAAGGACTTCTATGGTGAGCAGTTCTTC.

Remarks on this clonotype: This may be a read error, as it is one base from a much larger clone. The J gene is TRBJ2-7, the V gene TRBV28; no clear D gene. Per germline, CDR1 MDHEN and CDR2 SYDVKM. The V and J ends lost 3 bases and 3 bases respectively, with 6 bases between them. The CDR3 contains 12 residues. The CDR3 is CASSFYFYEQYF. The CDR3 region has the DNA TGTGCCAGCAGTTTTTACTTCTACGAGCAGTACTTC.

This clonotype was counted between two and nine times. The chain uses TRBV7-9 and TRBJ2-4; D remains unclear. The CDR3 is 12 residues long. With 1 base removed from V and 5 bases from J, the gap between germline ends came to 3 bases. Germline CDR1 is SEHNR and CDR2 is FQNEAQ (reference sequence). The CDR3 DNA is TGTGCCAGCAGCTTAGAAGAAAACATTCAGTACTTC. This codes for CASSLEENIQYF.

This rearrangement joins TRBV6-5 to TRBJ2-7, with 12 bases lining up with TRBD2. The CDR3 covers 13 residues. After removal of 6 bases from V and 5 bases from J, the junction contained 2 bases not matched to a gene. Looked up from germline, CDR1 is MNHEY and CDR2 is SVGAGI. The CDR3 protein is CASRLAGGDEQYF. CDR3 nucleotide sequence: TGTGCCAGCAGACTAGCGGGAGGCGACGAGCAGTACTTC.

As to this clonotype: The junction departs from the called germline gene at one end, perhaps through a read error. V usage is TRBV5-1 and J usage is TRBJ2-5; tentatively, D is TRBD2 (5 bases). The CDR3 loop spans 14 amino acids. In germline, CDR1 is SGHRS, CDR2 YFSETQ. This CDR3 is CASGEWTQQETRYF. For the CDR3, the DNA is TGCGCCAGTGGAGAATGGACTCAACAAGAGACCCGGTACTTC.

CDR3: CASSVEARGTDTQYF. The CDR3 region has the DNA TGTGCCAGCAGCGTAGAGGCGCGGGGCACAGATACGCAGTATTTT. J is TRBJ2-3 and V is TRBV9; TRBD2 might be the D (5 bases). V was cut by 0 bases and J by 1 base, with 9 bases left in between. The CDR3 has 15 residues. The germline CDR1 and CDR2 sequences are SGDLS and YYNGEE.

The chain recombines TRBV20-1 with TRBJ2-7, with D perhaps TRBD1 (7 bases). CDR1 DFQATT and CDR2 SNEGSKA come from the germline V gene (reference sequence). The CDR3 is 13 amino acids. Trimming removed 3 bases at V and 3 bases at J, with 12 bases between. CDR3 in DNA: TGCAGTGCTAGGCCAGGGGGGCGCTACGAGCAGTACTTC. Its translation is CSARPGGRYEQYF.

This clonotype was observed a few times. The chain links TRBV7-9 to TRBJ1-2; D perhaps matches TRBD1 (5 bases). Germline V gives CDR1 SEHNR, CDR2 FQNEAQ (reference sequence). V shed 5 bases and J shed 6 bases, with 19 bases lying between them. This CDR3 comprises 15 residues. For the CDR3, the DNA is TGTGCCAGCAGCCCACGGGCAGGGATCCACAATGGCTACACCTTC. It translates to CASSPRAGIHNGYTF.

This clonotype was detected only a few times. This chain connects TRBV7-6 to TRBJ2-2; perhaps D is TRBD1 or TRBD2 (5 bases each). The V end was cut by 6 bases, the J end by 5 bases, with 16 bases between. The CDR3 totals 15 residues. Germline V gene sequence: CDR1 SGHVS, CDR2 FNYEAQ. For the CDR3, the DNA is TGTGCCAGCAGTTATTCAGGGTGGGAGACCGGGGAGCTGTTTTTT. The encoded protein is CASSYSGWETGELFF.

The table lists this clonotype with many counts. The V and J genes are TRBV7-9 and TRBJ2-1, with TRBD2 identical over 12 bases. This CDR3 region has 14 residues. V shed 0 bases and J 15 bases; nucleotides not matched to a gene: 6. Per germline, CDR1 SEHNR and CDR2 FQNEAQ (reference sequence). CDR3 nucleotide sequence: TGTGCCAGCAGCTTAGCGACTAGCGGGAGTTTCTGGTTCTTC. Translating gives CASSLATSGSFWFF.

This clonotype was counted only a few times. This chain links TRBV20-1 with TRBJ2-2, with TRBD2 identical over 7 bases. J was trimmed by 3 bases and V by 2 bases; bases with no gene match: 6. Germline V gene lookup returns CDR1 DFQATT and CDR2 SNEGSKA (reference sequence). This CDR3 region has 15 residues. CDR3 amino acids: CSARTASGDTGELFF. DNA for the CDR3: TGCAGTGCTAGAACGGCTAGCGGCGACACCGGGGAGCTGTTTTTT.

This clonotype has more than one count but fewer than ten. The chain employs TRBV11-2 and TRBJ2-1; D may correspond to TRBD1 or TRBD2 (5 bases each). The V end was cut by 1 base, the J end by 5 bases, with 15 bases between. The CDR3 is 16 residues long. Germline lookup yields CDR1 SGHAT and CDR2 FQNNGV. In DNA form, the CDR3 reads TGTGCCAGCAGCTTAGTCCCTACCATGGGGGACAATGAGCAGTTCTTC. Its protein product is CASSLVPTMGDNEQFF.